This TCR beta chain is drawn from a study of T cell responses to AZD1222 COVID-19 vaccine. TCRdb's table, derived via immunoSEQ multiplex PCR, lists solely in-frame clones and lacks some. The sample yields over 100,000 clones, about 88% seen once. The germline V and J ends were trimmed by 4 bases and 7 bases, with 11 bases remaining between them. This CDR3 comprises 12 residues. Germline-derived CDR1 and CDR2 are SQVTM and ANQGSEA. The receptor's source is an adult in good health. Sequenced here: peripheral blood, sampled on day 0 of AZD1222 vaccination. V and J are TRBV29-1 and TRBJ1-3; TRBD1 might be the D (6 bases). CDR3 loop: CSVGFGGNTIYF. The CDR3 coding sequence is TGCAGCGTTGGTTTCGGGGGCAACACCATATATTTT.